The 29 T cell receptor beta chains listed next were all sequenced from one sample in a study of T cell repertoires in cytomegalovirus infection. TCRdb recomputed calls from the reads with MiXCR, one row per CDR3 protein. The sample has roughly 760,000 distinct CDR3 sequences; 35% are singletons. The sequencing input was PBMCs. These receptors were obtained from a human donor in good health (CMV status not recorded). Some clones in this sample may be carry-over from other donors' samples.

With regard to this clonotype: It is likely a read error, because the conserved phenylalanine at the end of the CDR3 is missing. CDR3 sequence: CASSSYSGTFHTDTQYL. Here the CDR3 DNA reads TGTGCCAGCAGCTCATATAGCGGGACATTCCACACAGATACGCAGTATTTG. The genes are TRBV7-2 and TRBJ2-3; 8 nucleotides agree with TRBD2. The CDR3 has 17 amino acids. Germline V gene lookup returns CDR1 SGHTA and CDR2 FQGNSA. Trimming removed 4 bases from V and 2 bases from J; junction bases left unmatched: 11.

This clonotype was recorded many times. V is TRBV6-6 and J is TRBJ2-7; 8 positions match TRBD1. With 3 bases clipped from V and 0 bases from J, the junction kept 4 bases outside the gene matches. The V gene's germline CDR1 is MNHNY and CDR2 SVGAGI (reference sequence). This CDR3 has 15 amino acids. In nucleotides, the CDR3 is TGTGCCAGCAGTTATCCTGGACAGGGCTCCTACGAGCAGTACTTC. This sequence encodes CASSYPGQGSYEQYF.

This clonotype was counted a single time. Since a much larger clone is just one base distant, this may be a read error. The V gene is TRBV12-3 or TRBV12-4, the J gene TRBJ1-3; the D is unclear. V was trimmed by 5 bases and J by 0 bases, leaving 17 bases between them. CDR3 length: 17 amino acids. The CDR3 here is CASSPLGWSYSGNTIYF. In DNA, the CDR3 is TGTGCCAGCAGTCCTTTAGGGTGGTCCTACTCTGGAAACACCATATATTTT.

The chain uses TRBV29-1 and TRBJ1-1, with a possible D match to TRBD1 (6 bases). The CDR3 loop spans 10 amino acids. CDR1 is SQVTM and CDR2 is ANQGSEA in the germline V gene. V lost 3 bases and J 10 bases, leaving 9 bases between the germline ends. DNA for the CDR3: TGCAGCGTTGAGAGAGGGGGAGCTTTCTTT. Translated, it gives CSVERGGAFF.

This CDR3 is CASTAGGGPQHF. The CDR3 nucleotides read TGTGCCAGCACCGCAGGGGGTGGGCCCCAGCATTTT. This chain connects TRBV12-3 or TRBV12-4 to TRBJ1-5, with 7 bases fitting TRBD1. V was pared by 7 bases and J by 9 bases, with 6 bases of the junction left unmatched. The CDR3 has 12 residues.

V usage is TRBV2 and J usage is TRBJ2-5, with unresolved D. The CDR3 spans 12 residues. The V gene lost 7 bases and the J gene lost 1 base, with 7 bases spanning the gap. Germline V gene sequence: CDR1 SNHLY, CDR2 FYNNEI. The CDR3 loop is CASNGLQETQYF. CDR3 sequence (DNA): TGTGCCAGCAACGGGCTCCAAGAGACCCAGTACTTC.

The chain links TRBV12-3 or TRBV12-4 to TRBJ2-3; 8 nucleotides align to TRBD2. J lost 7 bases, V lost 7 bases, and 13 bases had no gene match. The CDR3 totals 15 residues. The chain's CDR3 is CASTLRGGGPHTQYF. CDR3 coding DNA: TGTGCCAGCACTCTAAGGGGCGGGGGGCCACATACGCAGTATTTT.

The table lists this clonotype with a few counts. The rearrangement uses TRBV19 and TRBJ1-6; D not resolved. CDR1 is LNHDA, CDR2 SQIVND, per germline (reference sequence). Trimming pared 9 bases from V and 11 bases from J, leaving 17 bases between. This CDR3 region has 13 residues. Written as DNA, the CDR3 is TGTGCCAGCACACCCAGGTCCCGGGCACCCCTCCACTTT. Encoded protein: CASTPRSRAPLHF.

The V call is TRBV12-3 or TRBV12-4, the J call TRBJ1-5, with D hard to call. This CDR3 spans 12 amino acids. With 3 bases removed from V and 5 bases from J, the gap between germline ends came to 5 bases. The CDR3 spells CASSFADQPQHF. In nucleotides, the CDR3 is TGTGCCAGCAGTTTCGCGGATCAGCCCCAGCATTTT.

This chain joins TRBV11-2 and TRBJ1-2; TRBD1 matches 9 bases. The V gene's germline CDR1 is SGHAT and CDR2 FQNNGV. J gave up 4 bases and V 5 bases, and 8 bases lay outside the gene matches. This CDR3 is built from 15 residues. In DNA form, the CDR3 reads TGTGCCAGCAGCGCGGGGGGACAGGGCATCTATGGCTACACCTTC. Translated, it gives CASSAGGQGIYGYTF.

This clonotype was found a few times. V and J are TRBV20-1 and TRBJ2-7; 7 bases are a match to TRBD2. The CDR3 runs 16 residues. The ends lost 1 base at V and 4 bases at J; junction bases unmatched: 13. CDR1 and CDR2 (germline): DFQATT, SNEGSKA (reference sequence). The CDR3 spells CSARGYMAGDLYEQYF. CDR3 sequence (DNA): TGCAGTGCTAGAGGGTATATGGCGGGGGACTTATACGAGCAGTACTTC.

This clonotype has more than one count but fewer than ten. V usage is TRBV27 and J usage is TRBJ2-7, with D perhaps being TRBD1 or TRBD2 (6 bases each). The CDR3 spans 15 residues. The germline gives CDR1 MNHEY, CDR2 SMNVEV (reference sequence). V was pared by 6 bases and J by 3 bases, with 18 bases between. The CDR3 region has the DNA TGTGCCAGCAGAGAAAGGAGGGGGAGCTACTACGAGCAGTACTTC. Its protein product is CASRERRGSYYEQYF.

This clonotype was detected only once. The chain combines TRBV3-1 with TRBJ2-7, with D unclear. The germline V gene has CDR1 LGHDT and CDR2 YNNKEL (reference sequence). This CDR3 contains 15 residues. V was shortened by 1 base and J by 1 base, with 11 bases between the two germline ends. CDR3 residues: CASSQAPQTSYEQYF. CDR3 DNA sequence: TGTGCCAGCAGCCAAGCCCCCCAGACGTCCTACGAGCAGTACTTC.

This clonotype was found a few times. The rearrangement joins TRBV6-6 to TRBJ2-2; 9 nucleotides match TRBD2. With 2 bases clipped from V and 2 bases from J, the junction kept 15 bases outside the gene matches. Per the germline V gene, CDR1 is MNHNY and CDR2 is SVGAGI (reference sequence). This CDR3 has 20 amino acids. CDR3 sequence: CASSYPTLAGGPTNTGELFF. CDR3 nucleotide sequence: TGTGCCAGCAGTTACCCTACTTTGGCGGGAGGGCCTACTAACACCGGGGAGCTGTTTTTT.

This clonotype was detected many times. The V gene is TRBV4-1, the J gene TRBJ1-2, with D possibly being TRBD1 (5 bases). The CDR3 is 18 residues long. The germline V gene encodes CDR1 MGHRA and CDR2 YSYEKL. Deletions cut 1 base from V and 2 bases from J, with 20 bases between. The CDR3 nucleotides read TGCGCCAGCAGCCAAGGGCCGGGCCGAGTAGGGACCAACTATGGCTACACCTTC. Amino acid sequence: CASSQGPGRVGTNYGYTF.

This sequence joins TRBV20-1 and TRBJ2-3; D not resolved. CDR3 length: 14 amino acids. Germline CDR1 and CDR2: DFQATT and SNEGSKA (reference sequence). V was clipped by 3 bases and J by 2 bases, with 12 bases between them. The CDR3: CSASYGLNTDTQYF. Written as DNA, the CDR3 is TGCAGTGCTAGTTATGGGCTAAACACAGATACGCAGTATTTT.

This clonotype was counted ten times or more. The V and J genes are TRBV7-8 and TRBJ2-7; 10 bases fit TRBD1. Trimming took 3 bases from V and 3 from J; bases not matched to a gene: 2. Germline CDR1 is SGHVS and CDR2 is FQNEAQ. The CDR3 covers 14 residues. This CDR3 is CASSFGTGDYEQYF. The DNA of the CDR3 is TGTGCCAGCAGCTTCGGGACAGGGGACTACGAGCAGTACTTC.

The chain uses TRBV3-1 and TRBJ2-5; no definite D call. The CDR3 extends over 12 amino acids. From germline, CDR1 is LGHDT and CDR2 YNNKEL (reference sequence). Trimming pared 5 bases from V and 7 bases from J, leaving 11 bases between. The CDR3 region is CASSAGPGTQYF. CDR3 DNA: TGTGCCAGCAGCGCCGGTCCAGGGACCCAGTACTTC.

At least ten counts were recorded for this clonotype. The chain combines TRBV7-2 with TRBJ1-1, with D maybe TRBD1 (6 bases). Deletions cut 3 bases from V and 0 bases from J, with 11 bases between. Germline V gene lookup returns CDR1 SGHTA and CDR2 FQGNSA. This CDR3 comprises 15 residues. The CDR3 reads CASSFWDKLNTEAFF. The CDR3 DNA follows: TGTGCCAGCAGCTTCTGGGACAAACTGAACACTGAAGCTTTCTTT.

The chain uses TRBV30 and TRBJ2-7, with unresolved D. V lost 0 bases to trimming and J lost 2 bases, with 11 bases between them. The CDR3 consists of 14 residues. The germline CDR1 and CDR2 sequences are GTSNPN and SVGIG (reference sequence). CDR3 sequence reads: CAWSVKLLAYEQYF. CDR3 coding DNA: TGTGCCTGGAGTGTAAAATTGCTGGCCTACGAGCAGTACTTC.

This clonotype was observed a few times. The chain links TRBV27 to TRBJ2-2; D is uncertain. Germline assignment: CDR1 MNHEY and CDR2 SMNVEV (reference sequence). The CDR3 sequence is 14 residues long. Between the trimmed V and J ends, which lost 5 bases and 5 bases, there was a span of 12 bases. CDR3 DNA sequence: TGTGCCAGCAGTCCAAACCCCATAACCGGGGAGCTGTTTTTT. It codes for CASSPNPITGELFF.

There are a few counts of this clonotype. The chain couples TRBV6-5 to TRBJ2-1; D is ambiguous. CDR1 is MNHEY and CDR2 is SVGAGI in the germline V gene. The CDR3 has 19 residues. Trimming shortened V by 0 bases and J by 2 bases, and 20 bases separated the two germline ends. CDR3 nucleotides: TGTGCCAGCAGTTACTCGGTTCGGGCAAGTAGTCGGACCTACAATGAGCAGTTCTTC. Protein sequence: CASSYSVRASSRTYNEQFF.

The rearrangement links TRBV27 to TRBJ2-3; tentative D call: TRBD2 (6 bases). Germline V gene sequence: CDR1 MNHEY, CDR2 SMNVEV (reference sequence). Trimming took 6 bases from V and 8 from J, leaving 9 bases between them. The CDR3 is 11 amino acids. DNA of the CDR3: TGTGCCAGCAGGCAGACTAGTACGCAGTATTTT. Its translation: CASRQTSTQYF.

The gene calls are TRBV19 and TRBJ1-1; D gene uncertain. Germline V gene lookup returns CDR1 LNHDA and CDR2 SQIVND (reference sequence). The CDR3 is made up of 13 amino acids. Trimming pared 4 bases from V and 11 bases from J, leaving 17 bases between. The CDR3 reads CASSTPLLKSAFF. The CDR3 DNA reads TGTGCCAGTAGTACCCCCCTCCTTAAGTCGGCTTTCTTT.

This clonotype came up a few times. V and J are TRBV5-5 and TRBJ1-1; no clear D. This CDR3 is 16 amino acids long. Germline lookup yields CDR1 SGHKS and CDR2 YYEKEE (reference sequence). V was pared by 4 bases and J by 1 base, with 17 bases between. CDR3 residues: CASSLRQAQSNTEAFF. CDR3 DNA: TGTGCCAGCAGCCTGCGCCAGGCTCAGTCGAACACTGAAGCTTTCTTT. The full variable domain, with the rest looked up from reference TRBV5-5 and TRBJ1-1, is DAGVTQSPTHLIKTRGQQVTLRCSPISGHKSVSWYQQVLGQGPQFIFQYYEKEERGRGNFPDRFSARQFPNYSSELNVNALLLGDSALYLCASSLRQAQSNTEAFFGQGTRLTVV.

On this clonotype: One end of the junction fails to match germline, which may point to a read error. The V gene is TRBV12-3 or TRBV12-4, the J gene TRBJ1-5; 7 nucleotides match TRBD1. There are 16 residues in the CDR3. CDR3 amino acids: CDSSVSGGGASQPQHF. The CDR3 coding sequence is TGTGACAGCAGTGTAAGTGGAGGGGGCGCCAGTCAGCCCCAGCATTTT.

This chain uses TRBV28 with TRBJ1-2; 7 bases align to TRBD1. The CDR3 covers 13 residues. The germline V gene has CDR1 MDHEN and CDR2 SYDVKM. With V trimmed by 6 bases and J by 3 bases, 4 bases remained unmatched. The CDR3 sequence is CASRGDRDYGYTF. Here the CDR3 DNA reads TGTGCCAGCAGGGGGGACAGAGACTATGGCTACACCTTC.

The genes are TRBV5-1 and TRBJ1-2; 8 nucleotides agree with TRBD1. The junction had 11 bases not matched to a gene; V was cut back by 7 bases and J by 6 bases. This CDR3 is 14 amino acids long. Germline V gives CDR1 SGHRS, CDR2 YFSETQ. DNA for the CDR3: TGCGCCAGCGGCCACCGCAGGGGGCCCGATGGCTACACCTTC. Translation gives CASGHRRGPDGYTF.

Only a few counts were recorded for this clonotype. The chain carries TRBV5-8 and TRBJ2-7; D ambiguous. In germline, CDR1 is SGHTS, CDR2 YDEGEE. The CDR3 sequence is 14 residues long. The V end was cut by 2 bases, the J end by 1 base, with 10 bases between. CDR3 in amino acids: CASSFLVGSYEQYF. The CDR3 DNA sequence: TGTGCCAGCAGCTTCCTGGTAGGGTCCTACGAGCAGTACTTC.